Listed here are 3 T cell receptor beta chains from one sample, sequenced in a study of blood T cells in healthy people across ages. A sample-barcoded 5' primer and a J-beta primer mix were used in a second PCR of roughly 7 to 11 cycles. TCRdb processed the 5' RACE reads anew with MiXCR; each CDR3 protein has one entry. The sample lists 600,000 to 850,000 distinct CDR3 sequences, roughly 47% occurring once. The source material was blood. These receptors came from a woman aged 55-70 years in good health.

The V and J genes are TRBV14 and TRBJ2-1; no definite D call. The germline CDR1 and CDR2 sequences are SGHDN and FVKESK. The CDR3 is 13 residues long. The V and J ends lost 0 bases and 13 bases respectively, with 13 bases between them. The CDR3: CASSQDWFETQFF. As DNA, the CDR3 is TGTGCCAGCAGCCAAGATTGGTTCGAGACCCAGTTCTTC.

The chain has TRBV21-1 and TRBJ2-7; TRBD1 was called by the table and not checked on the DNA. TRBV21-1 is assigned pseudogene status. CDR3 length equals 15 residues. CDR3 DNA sequence: TGTGCCAGCAGCAAAGCCGGGGACAGCTCCTACGAGCAGTACTTC. Its protein product is CASSKAGDSSYEQYF.

A remark on this clonotype: A much larger clone lies a single base off, so this may be a read error. V gene TRBV29-1 combines with J gene TRBJ2-3; 8 bases line up with TRBD2. The CDR3 runs to 12 residues. CDR1 and CDR2 (germline): SQVTM, ANQGSEA. The CDR3 region is CSERTSTDTRYF. The CDR3 region has the DNA TGCAGCGAGCGGACTAGCACAGATACGCGGTATTTT.